The 30 T cell receptor beta chains reported below all come from one sample, sequenced in a study of human T cells and chemical hapten exposure. TCRdb fed the RACE reads into MiXCR, producing one record per CDR3 protein. The repertoire holds some 100,000 distinct CDR3 sequences, with about a tenth as singletons. As for time point: patch test 2, 6 weeks after DPC sensitization. Treatment of the sample: therapeutic diphenylcyclopropenone sensitization with weekly scalp DPC. The sample here was whole blood, taken in connection with sensitization to the hapten diphenylcyclopropenone (DPC). These receptors all come from a woman between 40 and 50 years old with alopecia areata. Some clones in this sample may be carry-over from other donors' samples.

This clonotype was recorded a few times. The chain employs TRBV4-3 and TRBJ2-1; TRBD1 aligns across 7 bases. The germline V gene has CDR1 LGHNA and CDR2 YSLEER. V lost 0 bases, J lost 4 bases, and 3 bases stayed unmatched. The CDR3 is made up of 15 amino acids. The DNA for the CDR3 is TGCGCCAGCAGCCAAGATCCGGGACAGTACAATGAGCAGTTCTTC. Residues: CASSQDPGQYNEQFF.

This clonotype was seen many times. The V call is TRBV7-2, the J call TRBJ2-2; TRBD2 aligns across 7 bases. Losses at the gene ends were 3 bases for V and 4 bases for J; bases not matched to a gene: 5. The CDR3 is 15 residues long. Looked up from germline, CDR1 is SGHTA and CDR2 is FQGNSA. For the CDR3, the DNA is TGTGCCAGCAGCTTGAGCGGGGTCGTCACCGGGGAGCTGTTTTTT. This gives the protein CASSLSGVVTGELFF.

This clonotype was observed at least ten times. V is TRBV19 and J is TRBJ2-7; 7 bases line up with TRBD2. V was clipped by 2 bases and J by 0 bases; unmatched bases: 4. CDR3 length equals 15 residues. Germline lookup yields CDR1 LNHDA and CDR2 SQIVND (reference sequence). The CDR3 reads CASSIWLADSYEQYF. The CDR3 coding sequence is TGTGCCAGTAGTATATGGCTAGCGGACTCCTACGAGCAGTACTTC.

This clonotype was picked up a small number of times. This chain links TRBV11-2 with TRBJ2-3; D tentatively reads TRBD1 or TRBD2 (5 bases each). V was trimmed by 6 bases and J by 2 bases, leaving 21 bases between them. From germline, CDR1 is SGHAT and CDR2 FQNNGV. The CDR3 consists of 17 residues. The CDR3 loop is CASRGVRGEGYTDTQYF. As DNA, the CDR3 is TGTGCCAGCAGAGGGGTGAGAGGAGAGGGGTACACAGATACGCAGTATTTT.

V gene TRBV18 combines with J gene TRBJ2-6, with D unresolved. The CDR3 is made up of 14 amino acids. V was cut by 2 bases and J by 2 bases, with 4 bases left in between. The germline V gene has CDR1 KGHSH and CDR2 LQKENI. The CDR3 sequence: CASSPVPGANVLTF. The CDR3 DNA reads TGTGCCAGCTCACCAGTACCTGGGGCCAACGTCCTGACTTTC.

This clonotype was seen repeatedly, ten times or more. The J gene is TRBJ2-6, the V gene TRBV6-2 or TRBV6-3, with D unresolved. Germline assignment: CDR1 MNHEY and CDR2 SVGEGT. Trimming removed 8 bases from V and 2 bases from J, with 13 bases in between. The CDR3 length is 15 residues. CDR3 loop: CASGILRAGANVLTF. Here the CDR3 DNA reads TGTGCCAGCGGAATACTTCGGGCTGGGGCCAACGTCCTGACTTTC.

This clonotype was seen only a few times. This chain connects TRBV28 to TRBJ1-5; D possibly corresponds to TRBD1 (5 bases). CDR3 length equals 11 residues. V dropped 2 bases and J dropped 15 bases, with 11 bases sitting between them. The germline V gene has CDR1 MDHEN and CDR2 SYDVKM. CDR3 protein: CASSLRRDRHF. DNA for the CDR3: TGTGCCAGCAGTTTACGCCGGGACCGGCATTTT. Filled out from reference TRBV28 and TRBJ1-5, the complete variable domain reads DVKVTQSSRYLVKRTGEKVFLECVQDMDHENMFWYRQDPGLGLRLIYFSYDVKMKEKGDIPEGYSVSREKKERFSLILESASTNQTSMYLCASSLRRDRHFGDGTRLSIL.

J is TRBJ2-1 and V is TRBV3-1, with D possibly being TRBD1 (5 bases). The CDR3 has 16 residues. Trimming left V 0 bases short and J 3 bases short, with 12 bases between. Germline V gene data show CDR1 as LGHDT and CDR2 as YNNKEL (reference sequence). The CDR3 region is CASSQDQAGYYNEQFF. CDR3 nucleotides: TGTGCCAGCAGCCAAGATCAGGCAGGGTACTACAATGAGCAGTTCTTC.

The chain is built from TRBV4-2 and TRBJ1-1; D uncertain. V was pared by 4 bases and J by 1 base, with 10 bases between. CDR1 is LGHNA and CDR2 is YNFKEQ in the germline V gene. The CDR3 has 14 amino acids. CDR3: CASSRREGNTEAFF. Here the CDR3 DNA reads TGTGCCAGCAGCCGGCGAGAAGGGAACACTGAAGCTTTCTTT.

This clonotype was picked up many times. The chain links TRBV11-2 to TRBJ2-1, with 7 positions matching TRBD2. The V segment lost 3 bases and the J segment 0 bases; nucleotides outside the gene matches: 2. The V gene's germline CDR1 is SGHAT and CDR2 FQNNGV. The CDR3 is made up of 15 amino acids. The CDR3 bases are TGTGCCAGCAGCTTCGGCGGGAGCTCCTACAATGAGCAGTTCTTC. It encodes CASSFGGSSYNEQFF.

This clonotype was counted a few times. The rearrangement links TRBV15 to TRBJ2-3; D possibly corresponds to TRBD1 (6 bases). Deletions cut 4 bases from V and 3 bases from J, with 11 bases between. Germline V gene lookup returns CDR1 LNHNV and CDR2 YYDKDF (reference sequence). The length of the CDR3 is 14 residues. The CDR3: CATSNRVGTDTQYF. The CDR3 DNA reads TGTGCCACCAGCAACAGGGTTGGTACAGATACGCAGTATTTT.

This clonotype was observed a few times. The rearrangement joins TRBV7-2 to TRBJ1-6; 10 bases are a match to TRBD1. This CDR3 is built from 16 residues. J lost 9 bases, V lost 4 bases, and 9 bases had no gene match. The V gene's germline CDR1 is SGHTA and CDR2 FQGNSA. The CDR3 coding sequence is TGTGCCAGCAGCTCCTGGACAGGGGGAAGTAGTTCACCCCTCCACTTT. Protein: CASSSWTGGSSSPLHF. Looking up the rest from reference TRBV7-2 and TRBJ1-6 gives the full variable domain: GAGVSQSPSNKVTEKGKDVELRCDPISGHTALYWYRQSLGQGLEFLIYFQGNSAPDKSGLPSDRFSAERTGGSVSTLTIQRTQQEDSAVYLCASSSWTGGSSSPLHFGNGTRLTVT.

The rearrangement joins TRBV19 to TRBJ1-1; the D is unclear. The CDR3 consists of 15 residues. Deletions cut 7 bases from V and 1 base from J, with 16 bases between. Per the germline V gene, CDR1 is LNHDA and CDR2 is SQIVND (reference sequence). The CDR3 spells CASTPLGQRNTEAFF. The CDR3 DNA sequence: TGTGCCAGTACCCCCTTAGGGCAGAGGAACACTGAAGCTTTCTTT.

This clonotype was detected many times. The chain links TRBV6-2 or TRBV6-3 to TRBJ2-4; 7 bases are a match to TRBD1. Germline V gene data show CDR1 as MNHEY and CDR2 as SVGEGT. The CDR3 has 14 amino acids. V lost 7 bases and J lost 4; bases outside the gene matches: 7. The CDR3 loop is CASTTGTEKNIQYF. The CDR3 DNA is TGTGCCAGCACCACCGGGACAGAGAAAAACATTCAGTACTTC.

CDR3 loop: CASSESPEQYF. CDR3 nucleotide sequence: TGTGCCAGCAGTGAATCCCCCGAGCAGTACTTC. The J gene is TRBJ2-7, the V gene TRBV2; no definite D call. Trimming took 2 bases from V and 6 from J, leaving 5 bases between them. There are 11 residues in the CDR3. The germline gives CDR1 SNHLY, CDR2 FYNNEI. The entire variable domain, with the rest obtained from reference TRBV2 and TRBJ2-7, is as follows: EPEVTQTPSHQVTQMGQEVILRCVPISNHLYFYWYRQILGQKVEFLVSFYNNEISEKSEIFDDQFSVERPDGSNFTLKIRSTKLEDSAMYFCASSESPEQYFGPGTRLTVT.

This clonotype showed up many times. The chain joins TRBV28 to TRBJ1-5; 8 bases agree with TRBD1. From germline, CDR1 is MDHEN and CDR2 SYDVKM. The ends lost 5 bases at V and 0 bases at J; junction bases unmatched: 9. There are 17 residues in the CDR3. For the CDR3, the DNA is TGTGCCAGCAGTCCAGGACAGGGACTGTATAGCAATCAGCCCCAGCATTTT. Protein sequence: CASSPGQGLYSNQPQHF.

This clonotype was counted ten times or more. The V and J genes are TRBV7-2 and TRBJ2-1; TRBD1 matches 9 bases. There are 16 residues in the CDR3. J was trimmed by 2 bases and V by 7 bases; bases with no gene match: 9. Germline V gene sequence: CDR1 SGHTA, CDR2 FQGNSA. The CDR3 coding sequence is TGTGCCAGCACCCTTTCCGGGACAGGGACCTACAATGAGCAGTTCTTC. Translated: CASTLSGTGTYNEQFF.

This clonotype was detected ten times or more. The rearrangement joins TRBV6-6 to TRBJ1-4; D is perhaps TRBD1 (5 bases). Germline values: CDR1 MNHNY, CDR2 SVGAGI (reference sequence). The CDR3 has 14 amino acids. Between the trimmed V and J ends, which lost 10 bases and 0 bases, there was a span of 12 bases. The CDR3 coding sequence is TGTGCCACTGTACGGGGCCCAACTAATGAAAAACTGTTTTTT. Protein sequence: CATVRGPTNEKLFF.

This clonotype was counted only a few times. Written as DNA, the CDR3 is TGTGCCAGCTCACAAACAACCGGGGTTTACAATGAGCAGTTCTTC. Encoded protein: CASSQTTGVYNEQFF. The V call is TRBV18, the J call TRBJ2-1; possibly TRBD2 for D (5 bases). Looked up from germline, CDR1 is KGHSH and CDR2 is LQKENI. This CDR3 region has 15 residues. The V gene lost 4 bases and the J gene lost 4 bases, with 14 bases spanning the gap.

This clonotype was counted a few times. The chain carries TRBV7-2 and TRBJ2-1; a possible D gene is TRBD1 (5 bases). Looked up from germline, CDR1 is SGHTA and CDR2 is FQGNSA. This CDR3 is built from 15 residues. V was cut by 5 bases and J by 5 bases, with 16 bases left in between. CDR3 in amino acids: CASSPEGARNNEQFF. For the CDR3, the DNA is TGTGCCAGCAGCCCCGAAGGGGCGAGGAACAATGAGCAGTTCTTC.

This sequence joins TRBV2 and TRBJ2-5, with D perhaps TRBD2 (6 bases). Germline loops: CDR1 SNHLY, CDR2 FYNNEI. This CDR3 comprises 12 residues. The V gene lost 7 bases and the J gene lost 10 bases, with 16 bases spanning the gap. The CDR3 sequence is CASTFNKEGQYF. As DNA, the CDR3 is TGTGCCAGCACCTTCAACAAGGAGGGCCAGTACTTC. Variable domain in full (rest from reference TRBV2 and TRBJ2-5): EPEVTQTPSHQVTQMGQEVILRCVPISNHLYFYWYRQILGQKVEFLVSFYNNEISEKSEIFDDQFSVERPDGSNFTLKIRSTKLEDSAMYFCASTFNKEGQYFGPGTRLLVL.

This clonotype was detected many times. The chain has TRBV7-2 and TRBJ2-7; no definite D call. Trimming removed 6 bases at V and 4 bases at J, with 19 bases between. The CDR3 contains 15 residues. The V gene's germline CDR1 is SGHTA and CDR2 FQGNSA. The CDR3 sequence: CASSFGPPGVYEQYF. The CDR3 DNA reads TGTGCCAGCAGTTTCGGGCCCCCCGGAGTGTACGAGCAGTACTTC.

At least ten counts were recorded for this clonotype. J is TRBJ2-5 and V is TRBV7-2; TRBD1 matches 8 bases. The CDR3 length is 13 residues. V shed 3 bases and J 5 bases; nucleotides not matched to a gene: 2. From germline, CDR1 is SGHTA and CDR2 FQGNSA. CDR3 protein: CASSFRDRETQYF. CDR3 DNA: TGTGCCAGCAGCTTCCGGGACAGGGAGACCCAGTACTTC. The whole variable domain, filled in from reference TRBV7-2 and TRBJ2-5, reads GAGVSQSPSNKVTEKGKDVELRCDPISGHTALYWYRQSLGQGLEFLIYFQGNSAPDKSGLPSDRFSAERTGGSVSTLTIQRTQQEDSAVYLCASSFRDRETQYFGPGTRLLVL.

This clonotype has just a few counts. V and J are TRBV7-3 and TRBJ1-3; D unresolved. V shed 4 bases and J shed 4 bases, with 8 bases lying between them. Germline lookup yields CDR1 SGHTA and CDR2 FQGTGA. The CDR3 extends over 13 amino acids. Written as DNA, the CDR3 is TGTGCCAGCAGCTCATCGGTCGGAAACACCATATATTTT. This gives the protein CASSSSVGNTIYF. The variable domain in full, completed from reference TRBV7-3 and TRBJ1-3, reads GAGVSQTPSNKVTEKGKYVELRCDPISGHTALYWYRQSLGQGPEFLIYFQGTGAADDSGLPNDRFFAVRPEGSVSTLKIQRTERGDSAVYLCASSSSVGNTIYFGEGSWLTVV.

This clonotype was observed many times. J is TRBJ2-7 and V is TRBV10-3; D ambiguous. Germline V gene sequence: CDR1 ENHRY, CDR2 SYGVKD. V shed 0 bases and J shed 2 bases, with 11 bases lying between them. The CDR3 spans 15 residues. The CDR3 region is CAISESFQAPYEQYF. DNA for the CDR3: TGTGCCATCAGTGAGTCGTTCCAAGCACCCTACGAGCAGTACTTC.

This chain links TRBV5-4 with TRBJ2-2; TRBD2 might be the D (6 bases). Trimming stripped 0 bases from V and 4 bases from J, with 13 bases between. The CDR3 totals 16 residues. CDR1 and CDR2 (germline): SGHNT, YYREEE (reference sequence). The CDR3 spells CASSLAVGGPTGELFF. The DNA for the CDR3 is TGTGCCAGCAGCTTGGCCGTGGGGGGACCCACCGGGGAGCTGTTTTTT. Looking up the rest from reference TRBV5-4 and TRBJ2-2 gives the full variable domain: ETGVTQSPTHLIKTRGQQVTLRCSSQSGHNTVSWYQQALGQGPQFIFQYYREEENGRGNFPPRFSGLQFPNYSSELNVNALELDDSALYLCASSLAVGGPTGELFFGEGSRLTVL.

The chain recombines TRBV4-3 with TRBJ2-7; D possibly uses TRBD1 or TRBD2 (5 bases each). This CDR3 has 16 amino acids. Trimming removed 2 bases at V and 5 bases at J, with 19 bases between. The germline CDR1 and CDR2 sequences are LGHNA and YSLEER. CDR3 loop: CASSQRATDWGDEQYF. In DNA, the CDR3 is TGCGCCAGCAGCCAACGAGCGACGGACTGGGGCGACGAGCAGTACTTC.

This clonotype was counted ten times or more. This chain connects TRBV5-4 to TRBJ1-4; D remains unclear. The CDR3 runs 16 residues. V dropped 0 bases and J dropped 4 bases, with 13 bases sitting between them. The germline V gene has CDR1 SGHNT and CDR2 YYREEE (reference sequence). CDR3 sequence: CASSLGGAPNNEKLFF. CDR3 nucleotides: TGTGCCAGCAGCTTGGGAGGAGCCCCAAATAATGAAAAACTGTTTTTT.

This clonotype has at least ten counts. The gene calls are TRBV6-2 or TRBV6-3 and TRBJ2-2; 8 nucleotides match TRBD1. The V and J ends lost 6 bases and 3 bases, in that order; junction bases with no gene match: 6. This CDR3 has 15 amino acids. Germline loops: CDR1 MNHEY, CDR2 SVGEGT. Here the CDR3 reads CASSLTGGDTGELFF. DNA of the CDR3: TGTGCCAGCAGCTTAACAGGGGGAGACACCGGGGAGCTGTTTTTT.

There are many counts of this clonotype. The chain recombines TRBV28 with TRBJ2-7, with D tentatively TRBD1 (6 bases). The germline V gene encodes CDR1 MDHEN and CDR2 SYDVKM. V lost 3 bases and J lost 2, with 14 bases in between. The CDR3 is 15 amino acids. CDR3 DNA: TGTGCCAGCAGTTTGGTCCGGGACACACCCTACGAGCAGTACTTC. Its translation is CASSLVRDTPYEQYF.